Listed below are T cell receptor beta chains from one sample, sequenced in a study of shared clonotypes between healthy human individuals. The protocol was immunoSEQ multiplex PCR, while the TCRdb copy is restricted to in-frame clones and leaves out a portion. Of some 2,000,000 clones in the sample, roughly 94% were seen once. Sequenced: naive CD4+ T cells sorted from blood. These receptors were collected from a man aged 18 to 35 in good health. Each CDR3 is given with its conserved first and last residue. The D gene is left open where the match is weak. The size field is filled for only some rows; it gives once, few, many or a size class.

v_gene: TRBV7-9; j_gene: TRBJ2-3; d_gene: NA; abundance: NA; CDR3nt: TGTGCCAGCAGCTTATTCAGTTGGGGGGACGGCACAGATACGCAGTATTTT; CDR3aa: CASSLFSWGDGTDTQYF
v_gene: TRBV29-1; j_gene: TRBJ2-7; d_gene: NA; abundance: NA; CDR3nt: TGCAGCGTTGAAAGCCAGAAACCTAAGGAGCAGTACTTC; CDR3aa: CSVESQKPKEQYF
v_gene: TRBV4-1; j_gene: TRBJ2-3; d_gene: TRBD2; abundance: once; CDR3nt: TGCGCCAGCAGCCAGGGGGCAGCGGGGGGGCTAAGAGATACGCAGTATTTT; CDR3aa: CASSQGAAGGLRDTQYF
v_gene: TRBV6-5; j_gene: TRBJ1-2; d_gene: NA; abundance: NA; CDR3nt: TGTGCCAGCAGGCCAGAGGCCCATGGCTACACCTTC; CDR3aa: CASRPEAHGYTF
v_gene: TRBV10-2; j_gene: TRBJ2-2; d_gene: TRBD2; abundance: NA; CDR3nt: TGCGCCAGCAGTGGAGAGCCCCCCGGGACTAGCGGGACCACCGGGGAGCTGTTTTTT; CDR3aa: CASSGEPPGTSGTTGELFF
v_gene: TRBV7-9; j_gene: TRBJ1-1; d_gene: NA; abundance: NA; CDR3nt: TGTGCCAGCAGCTTTTCGGGGGGCACTACTGAAGCTTTCTTT; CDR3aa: CASSFSGGTTEAFF
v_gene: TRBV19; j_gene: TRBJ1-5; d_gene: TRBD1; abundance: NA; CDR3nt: TGTGCCAACGTGCCAGACAGGGGCAATCAGCCCCAGCATTTT; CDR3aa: CANVPDRGNQPQHF
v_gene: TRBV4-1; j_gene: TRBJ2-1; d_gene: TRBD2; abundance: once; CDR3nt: TGCGCCAGCAGCCTACTTAGCGGGGCTTACAATGAGCAGTTCTTC; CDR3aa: CASSLLSGAYNEQFF
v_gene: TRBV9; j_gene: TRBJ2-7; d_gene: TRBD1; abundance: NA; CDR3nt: TGTGCCAGCAGCCCTCGGACAGGGTCGACATACGAGCAGTACTTC; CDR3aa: CASSPRTGSTYEQYF
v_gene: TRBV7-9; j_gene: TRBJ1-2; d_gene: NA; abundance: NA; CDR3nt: TGTGCCAGCACCCCCAGCGGTGGCGGCTACACCTTC; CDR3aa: CASTPSGGGYTF
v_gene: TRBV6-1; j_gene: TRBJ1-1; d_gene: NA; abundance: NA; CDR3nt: TGTGCCAGCAGAGACAGGTGGAACACTGAAGCTTTCTTT; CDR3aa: CASRDRWNTEAFF
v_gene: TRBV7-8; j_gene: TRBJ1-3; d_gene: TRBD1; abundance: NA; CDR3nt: TGTGCCAGCAGCCTTGGACAGGGAATAGGAAACACCATATATTTT; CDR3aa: CASSLGQGIGNTIYF
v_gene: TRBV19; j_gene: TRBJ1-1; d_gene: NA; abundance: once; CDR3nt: TGTGCCAGTAGTCCTCTTCAGGCAGGGAAGGACACTGAAGCTTTCTTT; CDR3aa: CASSPLQAGKDTEAFF
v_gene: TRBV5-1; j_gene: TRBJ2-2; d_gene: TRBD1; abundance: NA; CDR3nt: TGCGCCAGCAGCTACCGACAGGGGCGGAACACCGGGGAGCTGTTTTTT; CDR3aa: CASSYRQGRNTGELFF
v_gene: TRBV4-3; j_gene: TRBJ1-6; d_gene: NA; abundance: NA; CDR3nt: TGCGCCAGCAGCCAAGATCTCGGGTCTAGGGGGTATAATTCACCCCTCCACTTT; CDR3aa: CASSQDLGSRGYNSPLHF